A single sample gave rise to the 10 T cell receptor beta chains below, sequenced in a study of cytomegalovirus exposure and HLA in healthy donors. PCR was performed using 60 Vbeta and 13 Jbeta primers. Here immunoSEQ multiplex PCR was the method, and the copy in TCRdb shows in-frame clones only, minus some. The data hold 150,000 to 200,000 clones, with about 75% observed a single time. The specimen sequenced was PBMCs. The receptor set was obtained from a man aged 18 to 29 in good health and CMV-seropositive.

This clone was recorded a few times. The rearrangement joins TRBV19 to TRBJ1-1; perhaps TRBD1 as D (5 bases). From germline, CDR1 is LNHDA and CDR2 SQIVND (reference sequence). The CDR3 is 16 amino acids. Between the trimmed V and J ends, which lost 2 bases and 0 bases, there was a span of 13 bases. The CDR3 protein is CASSILMGLLNTEAFF. In DNA form, the CDR3 reads TGTGCCAGTAGTATATTGATGGGACTCTTGAACACTGAAGCTTTCTTT.

V is TRBV15 and J is TRBJ1-1; TRBD1 aligns across 8 bases. Germline values: CDR1 LNHNV, CDR2 YYDKDF (reference sequence). J gave up 4 bases and V 1 base, and 2 bases lay outside the gene matches. The CDR3 extends over 14 amino acids. The CDR3 coding sequence is TGTGCCACCAGCAGAGGCAGGGGGCCCACTGAAGCTTTCTTT. This gives the protein CATSRGRGPTEAFF.

The chain is built from TRBV9 and TRBJ2-1; 9 positions agree with TRBD2. The CDR3 contains 18 residues. J was trimmed by 9 bases and V by 0 bases; bases with no gene match: 16. The germline CDR1 and CDR2 sequences are SGDLS and YYNGEE. This chain's CDR3 is CASSVGGSGGPSRSEQFF. CDR3 sequence (DNA): TGTGCCAGCAGCGTAGGTGGTAGCGGGGGCCCCAGCCGGAGTGAGCAGTTCTTC.

This clone was counted a few times. The chain carries TRBV7-9 and TRBJ1-2, with D possibly TRBD1 on 5 matching bases. Trimming cost V 5 bases and J 0 bases, with 13 bases left between them. The CDR3 runs to 15 residues. Germline V gene data show CDR1 as SEHNR and CDR2 as FQNEAQ (reference sequence). The CDR3: CASSPRQISNYGYTF. For the CDR3, the DNA is TGTGCCAGCAGCCCAAGACAGATTTCTAACTATGGCTACACCTTC.

The table lists this clone with a few counts. The chain recombines TRBV6-5 with TRBJ1-4; TRBD1 agrees at 8 bases. Losses at the gene ends were 5 bases for V and 8 bases for J; bases not matched to a gene: 7. The germline V gene encodes CDR1 MNHEY and CDR2 SVGAGI. CDR3 size: 14 residues. The CDR3 coding sequence is TGTGCCAGCAGTCTAAGGTCAGGGGGCGAAAAACTGTTTTTT. This translates into CASSLRSGGEKLFF.

This clone was seen just once. J is TRBJ2-3 and V is TRBV6-6; TRBD2 matches at 7 bases. V was clipped by 5 bases and J by 5 bases; unmatched bases: 1. CDR1 is MNHNY and CDR2 is SVGAGI in the germline V gene (reference sequence). The length of the CDR3 is 12 residues. In DNA, the CDR3 is TGTGCCAGCAGTGGGGGGGTAGATACGCAGTATTTT. This sequence encodes CASSGGVDTQYF.

The rearrangement joins TRBV28 to TRBJ2-7; D not certain. The CDR3 contains 12 residues. The germline V gene encodes CDR1 MDHEN and CDR2 SYDVKM. Trimming stripped 3 bases from V and 3 bases from J, with 6 bases between. CDR3 protein: CASSFQNYEQYV. DNA for the CDR3: TGTGCCAGCAGTTTCCAGAACTACGAGCAGTACGTC.

This rearrangement joins TRBV7-9 to TRBJ2-2, with a possible D match to TRBD1 (5 bases). The CDR3 is made up of 13 amino acids. CDR1 and CDR2 (germline): SEHNR, FQNEAQ (reference sequence). V gave up 5 bases and J gave up 6 bases, with 10 bases separating them. The CDR3 nucleotides are TGTGCCAGCAGCCCAAGACAGTCCGGGGAGCTGTTTTTT. Protein: CASSPRQSGELFF.

This clone was counted a few times. This chain joins TRBV6-1 and TRBJ1-2; weak D call: TRBD1 (5 bases). V lost 4 bases and J 8 bases, leaving 20 bases between the germline ends. The CDR3 runs 15 residues. Germline CDR1 and CDR2: MNHNS and SASEGT. DNA of the CDR3: TGTGCCAGCAGTGCCCGGTCTCAGGGTCAGGGCGGCTACACCTTC. As protein: CASSARSQGQGGYTF.

The chain carries TRBV7-2 and TRBJ2-1, with 8 bases matching TRBD2. With 1 base clipped from V and 7 bases from J, the junction kept 6 bases outside the gene matches. The CDR3 extends over 15 amino acids. CDR1 and CDR2 from the germline V gene are SGHTA and FQGNSA. As DNA, the CDR3 is TGTGCCAGCAGCTTAGACGGGAGGGCTATAAATGAGCAGTTCTTC. Its protein is CASSLDGRAINEQFF.